These T cell receptor beta chains were read from a single sample in a study of T cells in Graves' hyperthyroidism and ophthalmopathy. TCRdb re-called the multiplex PCR reads through MiXCR, storing one row per CDR3 protein. In the table there are 300,000 to 350,000 distinct CDR3 sequences, 21% of which are singletons. Sequenced: blood. The receptors here all came from a woman in her forties or fifties with Graves' hyperthyroidism. Both conserved end residues are part of each CDR3. D genes are given only for firm matches. The size of a clone is reported for some rows only, either as once, few or many, or as a class for expanded clones.

d_call	v_call	j_call	clone_size	cdr3_nt	cdr3_aa
NA	TRBV6-1	TRBJ2-7	few	TGTGCCAGTGGGGAGTTCGAGCAGTACTTC	CASGEFEQYF
NA	TRBV9	TRBJ2-7	NA	TGTGCCAGCAGCGTAGGGGGGGGCGCGGGATACGAGCAGTACTTC	CASSVGGGAGYEQYF
NA	TRBV27	TRBJ1-2	many	TGTGCCAGCAGCTACACGGCGGCTAACTATGGCTACACCTTC	CASSYTAANYGYTF
TRBD2	TRBV7-9	TRBJ2-4	few	TGTGCCAGCAGCTTTGCGACTAGCGGGCGGAGAAACATTCAGTACTTC	CASSFATSGRRNIQYF
NA	TRBV18	TRBJ2-1	few	TGTGCCAGCTCACACATCCAGCCCCGGGACACTAGAAACAATGAGCAGTTCTTC	CASSHIQPRDTRNNEQFF
NA	TRBV4-1	TRBJ1-1	many	TGCGCCAGCAGCCAAGTCGTCGGGGGTGGAACTAGGAACACTGAAGCTTTCTTT	CASSQVVGGGTRNTEAFF
NA	TRBV2	TRBJ2-5	many	TGTGCCAGTTGGGGACTTAAAGAGACCCAGTACTTC	CASWGLKETQYF
NA	TRBV2	TRBJ2-7	many	TGTGCCAGCAGTTCGGAACAGGGTACCTACGAGCAGTACTTC	CASSSEQGTYEQYF
TRBD1	TRBV28	TRBJ2-7	NA	TGTGCCAGCAGTCCAGGGGGTAACGAGCAGTACTTC	CASSPGGNEQYF
NA	TRBV12-3/TRBV12-4	TRBJ1-5	few	TGTGCCAGCAGCCCCGGGGAGACCGAGAATCAGCCCCAGCATTTT	CASSPGETENQPQHF
TRBD1	TRBV5-1	TRBJ2-3	many	TGCGCCAGCAGCTGGGGGACAGTCGAATTTGGGCTAGATACGCAGTATTTT	CASSWGTVEFGLDTQYF
TRBD1	TRBV6-6	TRBJ1-1	many	TGTGCCAGCAGTTACTCTGGGACAGGGGACACTGAAGCTTTCTTT	CASSYSGTGDTEAFF
NA	TRBV10-3	TRBJ2-3	few	TGTGCCATCAGCGACCGAAGCGTCTTGACGCAGTATTTT	CAISDRSVLTQYF
NA	TRBV18	TRBJ1-5	NA	TGTGCCAGCTCACCACCTGGGGGCGAGCAGCCCCAGCATTTT	CASSPPGGEQPQHF
TRBD2	TRBV6-1	TRBJ2-7	many	TGTGCCAGCAGTTCATTAGCGGGAGGGAGTTACGAGCAGTACTTC	CASSSLAGGSYEQYF
TRBD1	TRBV7-2	TRBJ1-6	many	TGTGCCAGCAGCATCAACCGGGACAGGGACTATAATTCACCCCTCCACTTT	CASSINRDRDYNSPLHF
NA	TRBV27	TRBJ2-1	many	TGTGCCAGCAGTCCCCGGAAGGGTCCGACCTGGGGCACCTACAATGAGCAGTTCTTC	CASSPRKGPTWGTYNEQFF
TRBD2	TRBV7-2	TRBJ2-3	NA	TGTGCCAGCAGCCCGAAAGCGGGACCGGCAGATACGCAGTATTTT	CASSPKAGPADTQYF
NA	TRBV11-2	TRBJ2-7	many	TGTGCCAGCAGCCGGGGGCGGGTGGGGAACTACGAGCAGTACTTC	CASSRGRVGNYEQYF
NA	TRBV6-1	TRBJ2-7	many	TGTGCCAGCACCGACGGGCACTCCTACGAGCAGTACTTC	CASTDGHSYEQYF
NA	TRBV20-1	TRBJ2-2	many	TGCAGTGCTAGAGCAGAAATATCCACCGGGGAGCTGTTTTTT	CSARAEISTGELFF
NA	TRBV20-1	TRBJ2-7	many	TGCAGTGCTAGAGCAGGGCTGGTCCCTGGGGGCGAGCAGTACTTC	CSARAGLVPGGEQYF
TRBD2	TRBV4-2	TRBJ2-7	many	TGTGCCAGCAGCCAAGAGCCTAGCGGCGAGTCCTACGAGCAGTACTTC	CASSQEPSGESYEQYF
NA	TRBV10-1	TRBJ2-7	many	TGCGCCAGCAGTATGACGGTCGACGAGGAGCAGTACTTC	CASSMTVDEEQYF
NA	TRBV29-1	TRBJ2-7	NA	TGCAGCGTTGCCCCGGGCTCCTACGAGCAGTACTTC	CSVAPGSYEQYF
NA	TRBV3-1	TRBJ1-6	few	TGTGCCAGCAGCCGCCGGTCGGTGGATTCACCCCTCCACTTT	CASSRRSVDSPLHF
NA	TRBV5-6	TRBJ2-1	NA	TGTGCCAGCAGCTTAGGGGTGATCAATGAGCAGTTCTTC	CASSLGVINEQFF
NA	TRBV5-8	TRBJ2-4	many	TGTGCCAGCAGCTTGTGGCAGGGGGGGAAAAACATTCAGTACTTC	CASSLWQGGKNIQYF
TRBD1	TRBV29-1	TRBJ2-2	NA	TGCAGCGTGGAACAGGGGGTTGCGGGCGGGGAGCTGTTTTTT	CSVEQGVAGGELFF
NA	TRBV6-2/TRBV6-3	TRBJ2-5	many	TGTGCCAGCAGTTCGATGGGACCCAGGTCCCAGTACTTC	CASSSMGPRSQYF
NA	TRBV19	TRBJ2-2	few	TGTGCCAGTAGGACCGGGACACCCTCGAACACCGGGGAGCTGTTTTTT	CASRTGTPSNTGELFF
NA	TRBV6-1	TRBJ2-2	few	TGTGCCAGCAGAGACACCGGGGAGCTGTTTTTT	CASRDTGELFF
NA	TRBV2	TRBJ2-3	many	TGTGCCAGCAGTGAAGACAGCACAGATACGCAGTATTTT	CASSEDSTDTQYF
TRBD1	TRBV28	TRBJ1-1	many	TGTGCCAGCACTGACAGGGGTGCCCTGAACACTGAAGCTTTCTTT	CASTDRGALNTEAFF
TRBD1	TRBV12-3/TRBV12-4	TRBJ2-7	many	TGTGCCAGCAGTTTAGCAGACAGGGGTTACGAGCAGTACTTC	CASSLADRGYEQYF
NA	TRBV2	TRBJ2-1	NA	TGTGCCACCAGTCGGACCGTCCCCTACAATGAGCAGTTCTTC	CATSRTVPYNEQFF
NA	TRBV6-1	TRBJ2-5	many	TGTGCCAGCAGGGAGATGTCAGGGGTGGAGACCCAGTACTTC	CASREMSGVETQYF
NA	TRBV6-2/TRBV6-3	TRBJ1-4	NA	TGTGCCAGCAGTTACGGTACAGCGAATTATGAAAAACTGTTTTTT	CASSYGTANYEKLFF
TRBD2	TRBV7-9	TRBJ2-2	few	TGTGCCAGCAGCTTACGCCTTCAAGGGGAGGGGACCGGGGAGCTGTTTTTT	CASSLRLQGEGTGELFF
TRBD2	TRBV6-2/TRBV6-3	TRBJ2-1	NA	TGTGCCAGCAGTTTCAGACTAGCGGGAGTAGGTGAGCAGTTCTTC	CASSFRLAGVGEQFF
TRBD1	TRBV12-3/TRBV12-4	TRBJ1-1	NA	TGTGCCAGCATCAAGACAGGGACTCCCCCCGCTTTCTTT	CASIKTGTPPAFF
NA	TRBV5-4	TRBJ2-5	many	TGTGCCAGCAGCTTGGCCGCGAGGGGCCAAGAGACCCAGTACTTC	CASSLAARGQETQYF
TRBD1	TRBV2	TRBJ1-1	many	TGTGCCAGCAGGGGGACAGCGAACACTGAAGCTTTCTTT	CASRGTANTEAFF
TRBD2	TRBV5-1	TRBJ2-5	many	TGCGCCAGCAGCTTGAACAGCGGGATTCGGGAGACCCAGTACTTC	CASSLNSGIRETQYF